This record covers a single TCR beta chain. This sample stems from a study of technical replicates of blood from a handful of donors. Generated by immunoSEQ multiplex PCR, the TCRdb table keeps only in-frame clones and is missing some. The data contain over 60,000 clones, 93% of them singletons. The CDR3 extends over 15 amino acids. The germline CDR1 and CDR2 sequences are LGHNT and FRNRAP. J lost 6 bases, V lost 3 bases, and 2 bases had no gene match. The chain is built from TRBV12-5 and TRBJ1-6; 10 bases align to TRBD1. The specimen sequenced was T cells isolated from PBMCs. The TCR comes from a human donor in good health. CDR3 residues: CASGFRDRGNSPLHF. The CDR3, as DNA: TGTGCTAGTGGTTTCCGGGACAGGGGTAATTCACCCCTCCACTTT.